The clone carrying this T cell receptor (beta chain) was seen at least ten times. Antigen: not known. Measured with immunoSEQ multiplex PCR; TCRdb has only the in-frame clones, and not every one. The data list roughly 49,000 clones, none observed once; 2% to 2.5% falls to the top ten. The data were obtained in a study of T cells after posttransplantation cyclophosphamide. Study-wide findings and caveats: Blood and skin or GI T cell repertoires showed limited TRB overlap.

The sample taken for sequencing was PBMCs. The origin of this receptor is a man between 35 and 55 years old in good health, CMV-negative, and a related stem cell transplant donor.

The CDR3 loop reads CASQGESGNTIYF. DNA of the CDR3: TGTGCCTCGCAGGGGGAGTCTGGAAACACCATATATTTT. This chain uses TRBV9 with TRBJ1-3, with 7 bases fitting TRBD1. This CDR3 has 13 amino acids. CDR1 SGDLS and CDR2 YYNGEE come from the germline V gene. The trim removed 10 bases at V and 1 base at J, leaving 5 bases unmatched.